The next 25 T cell receptor beta chains were all read from a single sample in a study of T cell responses to AZD1222 COVID-19 vaccine. Data came from immunoSEQ multiplex PCR; TCRdb stores just in-frame clones and leaves some out. The sample records 160,000 or so clones, around nine tenths being singletons. The input for sequencing was peripheral blood, taken on day 0 of AZD1222 vaccination. The receptors derive from an adult in good health.

V usage is TRBV5-4 and J usage is TRBJ2-5; 9 bases are a match to TRBD1. J lost 5 bases, V lost 4 bases, and 6 bases had no gene match. Germline lookup yields CDR1 SGHNT and CDR2 YYREEE (reference sequence). The CDR3 totals 14 residues. The CDR3 nucleotides are TGTGCCAGCAGCGCACGGGACAGGGACGAGACCCAGTACTTC. Amino acid sequence: CASSARDRDETQYF.

V gene TRBV19 combines with J gene TRBJ2-7, with 7 nucleotides matching TRBD1. V shed 3 bases, J shed 4 bases, and the junction held 6 bases outside the gene matches. This CDR3 spans 14 amino acids. The germline V gene encodes CDR1 LNHDA and CDR2 SQIVND (reference sequence). CDR3 protein: CASSMTGLSYEQYF. In nucleotides, the CDR3 is TGTGCCAGTAGTATGACAGGGCTTAGTTACGAGCAGTACTTC. Full variable domain (missing parts from reference TRBV19 and TRBJ2-7): DGGITQSPKYLFRKEGQNVTLSCEQNLNHDAMYWYRQDPGQGLRLIYYSQIVNDFQKGDIAEGYSVSREKKESFPLTVTSAQKNPTAFYLCASSMTGLSYEQYFGPGTRLTVT.

The DNA of the CDR3 is TGTGCCAGCAGCTTAGGCTGTTGCGGGAGCGGCCATGAGCAGTTCTTC. This translates into CASSLGCCGSGHEQFF. J is TRBJ2-1 and V is TRBV7-7; 7 bases agree with TRBD2. V lost 1 base, J lost 8 bases, and 11 bases stayed unmatched. This CDR3 spans 16 amino acids. In germline, CDR1 is SSHAT, CDR2 FNYEAQ (reference sequence).

The V and J genes are TRBV9 and TRBJ1-1; possibly TRBD1 for D (6 bases). This CDR3 is built from 14 residues. CDR1 and CDR2 from the germline V gene are SGDLS and YYNGEE. With 1 base removed from V and 1 base from J, the gap between germline ends came to 8 bases. CDR3 sequence (DNA): TGTGCCAGCAGCGTAAAGGACAGGAACACTGAAGCTTTCTTT. Amino acids: CASSVKDRNTEAFF.

This clone was detected only once. This rearrangement joins TRBV4-2 to TRBJ1-1; D not certain. The CDR3 totals 13 residues. In germline, CDR1 is LGHNA, CDR2 YNFKEQ. V was clipped by 0 bases and J by 8 bases, with 10 bases between them. In nucleotides, the CDR3 is TGTGCCAGCAGCCAAGATCGTACGAGGGAAGCTTTCTTT. This codes for CASSQDRTREAFF.

The chain has TRBV10-3 and TRBJ2-1; the match to TRBD2 covers 14 bases. Germline V gene sequence: CDR1 ENHRY, CDR2 SYGVKD. The CDR3 loop spans 17 amino acids. V lost 4 bases, J lost 2 bases, and 4 bases stayed unmatched. This CDR3 is CAISGGLAGDPYNEQFF. The CDR3 DNA sequence: TGTGCCATCAGTGGGGGACTAGCGGGAGACCCCTACAATGAGCAGTTCTTC.

This clone was counted between two and nine times. The gene calls are TRBV6-5 and TRBJ1-2, with D maybe TRBD1 (5 bases). Per the germline V gene, CDR1 is MNHEY and CDR2 is SVGAGI. Trimming took off 5 bases at V and 1 base at J, with 11 bases between the two ends. This CDR3 spans 14 amino acids. The DNA for the CDR3 is TGTGCCAGCAGTCCGGACACGAATAACTATGGCTACACCTTC. It is translated as CASSPDTNNYGYTF.

V and J are TRBV5-6 and TRBJ2-7; D possibly uses TRBD1 or TRBD2 (6 bases each). In germline, CDR1 is SGHDT, CDR2 YYEEEE. Trimming took 1 base from V and 1 from J, leaving 15 bases between them. The CDR3 runs to 16 residues. CDR3 region: CASSLSAGGQSYEQYF. Written as DNA, the CDR3 is TGTGCCAGCAGCTTGAGTGCCGGGGGCCAGTCCTACGAGCAGTACTTC.

A note on this clone: The same CDR3 is also encoded by other DNA sequences in this sample. The genes are TRBV11-2 and TRBJ2-1; D gene unclear. This CDR3 has 13 amino acids. CDR1 and CDR2 from the germline V gene are SGHAT and FQNNGV. Trimming removed 0 bases from V and 5 bases from J, with 5 bases in between. The chain's CDR3 is CASSLEDDNEQFF. Here the CDR3 DNA reads TGTGCCAGCAGCTTAGAGGACGACAATGAGCAGTTCTTC.

The chain recombines TRBV24-1 with TRBJ2-1; TRBD1 aligns across 7 bases. CDR3 size: 14 residues. Germline V gene data show CDR1 as KGHDR and CDR2 as SFDVKD. V lost 4 bases and J lost 4; bases outside the gene matches: 3. The CDR3 DNA follows: TGTGCCACCAGTGACCAGGGGGTGTACAATGAGCAGTTCTTC. Its protein product is CATSDQGVYNEQFF.

This clone was seen once. This chain connects TRBV19 to TRBJ2-1; tentatively, D is TRBD1 or TRBD2 (6 bases each). The germline V gene encodes CDR1 LNHDA and CDR2 SQIVND (reference sequence). The V gene lost 3 bases and the J gene lost 3 bases, with 27 bases spanning the gap. The CDR3 contains 20 residues. CDR3: CASSIGGQLGPGELYNEQFF. The CDR3 DNA sequence: TGTGCCAGTAGTATCGGAGGACAGTTGGGACCGGGGGAACTCTACAATGAGCAGTTCTTC.

The V gene is TRBV6-1, the J gene TRBJ1-1; D uncertain. The germline CDR1 and CDR2 sequences are MNHNS and SASEGT. Trimming took 1 base from V and 6 from J, leaving 9 bases between them. The CDR3 covers 13 residues. CDR3 bases: TGTGCCAGCAGTGAAGTCTGGGCCTCTGAAGCTTTCTTT. Residues: CASSEVWASEAFF.

V is TRBV5-4 and J is TRBJ2-1; no definite D call. The germline CDR1 and CDR2 sequences are SGHNT and YYREEE (reference sequence). V lost 1 base and J 6 bases, leaving 8 bases between the germline ends. This CDR3 is 13 amino acids long. The CDR3 reads CASSLTGFNEQFF. The CDR3 nucleotides are TGTGCCAGCAGCTTGACCGGGTTCAATGAGCAGTTCTTC.

CDR3 protein: CASSITGARGEQYF. The CDR3 nucleotides read TGTGCCAGTAGTATTACAGGGGCCCGCGGCGAGCAGTACTTC. The genes are TRBV19 and TRBJ2-7; 7 nucleotides match TRBD1. Germline V CDR1 and CDR2: LNHDA, SQIVND (reference sequence). This CDR3 is 14 amino acids long. Trimming at V came to 3 bases and at J to 6 bases, leaving 8 bases not matched to a gene.

The chain links TRBV5-6 to TRBJ1-1; 11 nucleotides match TRBD1. Germline lookup yields CDR1 SGHDT and CDR2 YYEEEE. The V and J ends lost 0 bases and 6 bases, in that order; junction bases with no gene match: 10. The CDR3 is made up of 17 amino acids. The CDR3 loop reads CASSLVGTGGPMSEAFF. The DNA of the CDR3 is TGTGCCAGCAGCTTGGTTGGGACAGGGGGACCTATGTCTGAAGCTTTCTTT.

J is TRBJ2-1 and V is TRBV7-2; the match to TRBD2 covers 9 bases. Germline CDR1 and CDR2: SGHTA and FQGNSA. The CDR3 extends over 16 amino acids. V shed 1 base, J shed 4 bases, and the junction held 5 bases outside the gene matches. The CDR3 region has the DNA TGTGCCAGCAGCTTAGATCTAGCGGGGTTATACAATGAGCAGTTCTTC. The encoded protein is CASSLDLAGLYNEQFF.

The chain links TRBV19 to TRBJ1-5; no firm D call. V lost 2 bases, J lost 0 bases, and 8 bases lay in between. Per the germline V gene, CDR1 is LNHDA and CDR2 is SQIVND (reference sequence). The CDR3 loop spans 15 amino acids. The CDR3 sequence is CASSINPNSNQPQHF. CDR3 DNA: TGTGCCAGTAGTATAAACCCGAATAGCAATCAGCCCCAGCATTTT.

The chain has TRBV11-2 and TRBJ2-7, with D hard to call. CDR1 and CDR2 from the germline V gene are SGHAT and FQNNGV. This CDR3 has 12 residues. V lost 0 bases, J lost 5 bases, and 5 bases lay in between. The CDR3 DNA reads TGTGCCAGCAGCTTAGATAACCACGAGCAGTACTTC. Translation: CASSLDNHEQYF.

CDR3: CASSVSFVPEADTQYF. For the CDR3, the DNA is TGTGCCAGCAGCGTTTCTTTTGTACCGGAGGCAGATACGCAGTATTTT. The genes are TRBV9 and TRBJ2-3, with D possibly TRBD2 on 5 matching bases. The CDR3 has 16 amino acids. Germline V lookup: CDR1 SGDLS, CDR2 YYNGEE. The germline V and J ends were trimmed by 2 bases and 4 bases, with 17 bases remaining between them.

The genes are TRBV5-1 and TRBJ1-1; 7 nucleotides align to TRBD1. Germline loops: CDR1 SGHRS, CDR2 YFSETQ. The CDR3 sequence is 16 residues long. V was pared by 5 bases and J by 0 bases, with 10 bases of the junction left unmatched. The CDR3 DNA sequence: TGCGCCAGCAGACCAGCTTGGGACAGAGTGAACACTGAAGCTTTCTTT. Amino acids: CASRPAWDRVNTEAFF.

A note on this clone: Other DNA variants within this sample encode the same CDR3. The chain joins TRBV18 to TRBJ1-1; tentatively, D is TRBD1 (5 bases). V lost 3 bases, J lost 1 base, and 12 bases lay in between. The germline CDR1 and CDR2 sequences are KGHSH and LQKENI. This CDR3 has 15 residues. The CDR3 here is CASSPPAGGNTEAFF. The DNA for the CDR3 is TGTGCCAGCTCACCGCCCGCCGGGGGGAACACTGAAGCTTTCTTT.

The CDR3 loop is CAAGSNYGYTF. The CDR3 DNA reads as TGTGCGGCAGGGTCCAACTATGGCTACACCTTC. This rearrangement joins TRBV12-3 or TRBV12-4 to TRBJ1-2; a possible D gene is TRBD1 (5 bases). There are 11 residues in the CDR3.

The rearrangement links TRBV27 to TRBJ2-2; D ambiguous. Looked up from germline, CDR1 is MNHEY and CDR2 is SMNVEV (reference sequence). Trimming took 2 bases from V and 1 from J, leaving 8 bases between them. This CDR3 is 15 amino acids long. The CDR3 nucleotides read TGTGCCAGCAGTTTAGCTAGTTGGAACACCGGGGAGCTGTTTTTT. It encodes CASSLASWNTGELFF.

The chain couples TRBV5-1 to TRBJ2-3; 8 positions match TRBD1. Germline V CDR1 and CDR2: SGHRS, YFSETQ. CDR3 length equals 14 residues. J was trimmed by 5 bases and V by 5 bases; bases with no gene match: 7. CDR3 amino acids: CASSDRGVVDTQYF. The CDR3 region has the DNA TGCGCCAGCAGTGACAGGGGAGTAGTAGATACGCAGTATTTT.

The sample holds one count of this clone. The rearrangement links TRBV19 to TRBJ1-1, with a possible D match to TRBD1 (6 bases). The CDR3 consists of 15 residues. Germline-derived CDR1 and CDR2 are LNHDA and SQIVND (reference sequence). The V gene lost 5 bases and the J gene lost 0 bases, with 13 bases spanning the gap. In DNA form, the CDR3 reads TGTGCCAGTAGTTCAGGGACACATCTGAACACTGAAGCTTTCTTT. It yields the protein CASSSGTHLNTEAFF.